This entry concerns a single T cell receptor (beta chain). The CDR3 is 16 residues long. Losses at the gene ends were 5 bases for V and 1 base for J; bases not matched to a gene: 11. Germline values: CDR1 SGHVS, CDR2 FQNEAQ. This entry comes from a study of control samples from healthy donors and cancer patients. The data were produced by immunoSEQ multiplex PCR, yet TCRdb's version contains in-frame clones alone and is incomplete. The table shows hundreds of thousands of clones, with about four fifths occurring only once. The chain is built from TRBV7-8 and TRBJ2-7; 7 positions match TRBD1. The sample comprised PBMCs. The TCR sequence derives from a woman in her sixties or seventies with lung cancer. The CDR3 DNA sequence: TGTGCCAGCAGCCTCATCAATACAGGGGATTCCTACGAGCAGTACTTC. As protein: CASSLINTGDSYEQYF.